These 23 T cell receptor beta chains were all obtained from the same sample, sequenced in a study of metastatic and nonmetastatic thyroid tumors. Not a single patient had been given any form of treatment at any point before undergoing thyroid surgery. TCRdb re-called clones from the PCR reads using MiXCR. The sample consists of tens of thousands of clones, around a sixth of them appearing once. The source material was blood. These receptors all stem from a female donor with papillary thyroid cancer or a benign thyroid nodule (not recorded which). Some clones in this sample may be carry-over from other donors' samples.

This clone was observed at least ten times. The V call is TRBV11-3, the J call TRBJ1-1; a possible D gene is TRBD1 (5 bases). The germline V gene has CDR1 SGHNT and CDR2 YENEEA. V was trimmed by 1 base and J by 1 base, leaving 7 bases between them. The CDR3 length is 14 residues. CDR3 in amino acids: CASSLAGPNTEAFF. The CDR3 DNA reads as TGTGCCAGCAGCTTAGCAGGGCCGAACACTGAAGCTTTCTTT.

This clone was seen only a few times. The chain combines TRBV28 with TRBJ1-5, with 10 nucleotides matching TRBD1. Losses at the gene ends were 7 bases for V and 8 bases for J; bases not matched to a gene: 8. CDR1 MDHEN and CDR2 SYDVKM come from the germline V gene. This CDR3 spans 14 amino acids. CDR3 DNA sequence: TGTGCCAGCAACCCGGACAGGGGGAATAAGCCCCAGCATTTT. Protein sequence: CASNPDRGNKPQHF.

Ten or more counts support this clone. The germline gene is not matched at one end of the junction; a read error may be the cause. The chain carries TRBV6-1 and TRBJ1-1, with D possibly TRBD1 on 5 matching bases. The CDR3 length is 12 residues. CDR1 and CDR2 (germline): MNHNS, SASEGT. The CDR3 sequence: CASSKAQGGAFF. The CDR3 coding sequence is TGTGCCAGCAGTAAAGCTCAGGGAGGGGCTTTCTTT.

About this clone itself: Germline is not matched at one junction end, which may reflect a read error. The chain uses TRBV5-5 and TRBJ2-5; 7 bases match TRBD1. Looked up from germline, CDR1 is SGHKS and CDR2 is YYEKEE (reference sequence). This CDR3 comprises 15 residues. The CDR3 DNA reads as TGTGCCAGCAGCAGCGGACAGGTGGCGACAGAGACCCATTACTTC. Residues: CASSSGQVATETHYF.

This clone ranks as medium-sized. J is TRBJ2-2 and V is TRBV6-1; TRBD2 aligns across 11 bases. The CDR3 spans 15 residues. Germline V gene sequence: CDR1 MNHNS, CDR2 SASEGT. The V gene end was trimmed by 5 bases and the J gene end by 9 bases; junction bases not matched to a gene: 8. In nucleotides, the CDR3 is TGTGCCAGCAGTTCTTACCCTAGCGGGAGGCGGGAGCTGTTTTTT. Translated: CASSSYPSGRRELFF.

This clone came up many times. The chain couples TRBV15 to TRBJ1-4; D remains unclear. The V and J ends lost 1 base and 3 bases respectively, with 3 bases between them. CDR1 is LNHNV and CDR2 is YYDKDF in the germline V gene (reference sequence). The CDR3 extends over 13 amino acids. In nucleotides, the CDR3 is TGTGCCACCAGCAGAGTAGCTAATGAAAAACTGTTTTTT. It yields the protein CATSRVANEKLFF.

This clone was observed at least ten times. The chain has TRBV20-1 and TRBJ2-3; D not resolved. CDR1 is DFQATT, CDR2 SNEGSKA, per germline (reference sequence). Trimming cost V 6 bases and J 0 bases, with 10 bases left between them. The CDR3 loop spans 13 amino acids. The CDR3 loop is CSAIQASTDTQYF. CDR3 coding DNA: TGCAGTGCCATACAAGCGAGCACAGATACGCAGTATTTT.

This clone was found a few times. The chain has TRBV19 and TRBJ2-7, with D tentatively TRBD1 (5 bases). The CDR3 loop spans 15 amino acids. Germline CDR1 is LNHDA and CDR2 is SQIVND (reference sequence). The germline V and J ends were trimmed by 3 bases and 2 bases, with 14 bases remaining between them. The CDR3 DNA reads TGTGCCAGTAGTATTTTAGGGCAGGGCCCCTACGAGCAGTACTTC. This translates into CASSILGQGPYEQYF. Supplemented by reference TRBV19 and TRBJ2-7, the full variable domain reads DGGITQSPKYLFRKEGQNVTLSCEQNLNHDAMYWYRQDPGQGLRLIYYSQIVNDFQKGDIAEGYSVSREKKESFPLTVTSAQKNPTAFYLCASSILGQGPYEQYFGPGTRLTVT.

In its sample, this clone was seen many times. The V and J genes are TRBV4-2 and TRBJ2-3; D uncertain. The V end was cut by 0 bases, the J end by 1 base, with 8 bases between. From germline, CDR1 is LGHNA and CDR2 YNFKEQ. The length of the CDR3 is 15 residues. CDR3 amino acids: CASSQEAYRTDTQYF. The CDR3 bases are TGTGCCAGCAGCCAAGAAGCTTACCGCACAGATACGCAGTATTTT.

This clone has at least ten counts. The V call is TRBV3-1, the J call TRBJ2-5; 9 bases line up with TRBD2. V was pared by 5 bases and J by 4 bases, with 8 bases of the junction left unmatched. This CDR3 has 15 amino acids. Germline-derived CDR1 and CDR2 are LGHDT and YNNKEL (reference sequence). The CDR3 region is CASSMAGGRGETQYF. The DNA of the CDR3 is TGTGCCAGCAGCATGGCGGGAGGGCGGGGAGAGACCCAGTACTTC.

This clone is medium-sized in the sample. The chain employs TRBV6-6 and TRBJ2-7; no clear D gene. Trimming took 2 bases from V and 2 from J, leaving 7 bases between them. The CDR3 runs to 13 residues. From germline, CDR1 is MNHNY and CDR2 SVGAGI (reference sequence). The CDR3, as DNA: TGTGCCAGCAGTTACGGGGAAACCTACGAGCAGTACTTC. Translated: CASSYGETYEQYF.

CDR3 sequence (DNA): TGTGCCAGCACCGGGACATCGGATTCACCCCTCCACTTT. Translated: CASTGTSDSPLHF. V and J are TRBV2 and TRBJ1-6, with D tentatively TRBD1 (6 bases). The CDR3 loop spans 13 amino acids. The germline V and J ends were trimmed by 7 bases and 8 bases, with 12 bases remaining between them. Per the germline V gene, CDR1 is SNHLY and CDR2 is FYNNEI.

This chain links TRBV2 with TRBJ1-2, with D uncertain. Germline assignment: CDR1 SNHLY and CDR2 FYNNEI. This CDR3 comprises 11 residues. Between the trimmed V and J ends, which lost 11 bases and 7 bases, there was a span of 14 bases. CDR3: CAGFRGVGYTF. The CDR3 nucleotides read TGTGCCGGCTTTAGAGGCGTTGGCTACACCTTC.

There are many counts of this clone. V gene TRBV5-4 combines with J gene TRBJ1-1; D is unclear. This CDR3 contains 15 residues. The germline V and J ends were trimmed by 0 bases and 6 bases, with 15 bases remaining between them. Germline assignment: CDR1 SGHNT and CDR2 YYREEE (reference sequence). The CDR3: CASSLGQKFAAEAFF. CDR3 DNA sequence: TGTGCCAGCAGCTTGGGCCAGAAGTTTGCGGCTGAAGCTTTCTTT.

This clone came up a few times. The chain recombines TRBV6-1 with TRBJ2-2; TRBD1 matches 7 bases. With 8 bases clipped from V and 0 bases from J, the junction kept 9 bases outside the gene matches. Germline lookup yields CDR1 MNHNS and CDR2 SASEGT. This CDR3 contains 16 residues. The CDR3: CASVHRDRPNTGELFF. The CDR3 DNA is TGTGCCAGCGTGCATAGGGACAGACCGAACACCGGGGAGCTGTTTTTT.

This clone was seen a handful of times. The chain has TRBV11-3 and TRBJ2-2; D unclear. Trimming shortened V by 0 bases and J by 7 bases, and 12 bases separated the two germline ends. The germline CDR1 and CDR2 sequences are SGHNT and YENEEA. This CDR3 has 15 amino acids. In DNA form, the CDR3 reads TGTGCCAGCAGCTTAGAGGGCTGGACGGTCGGGGAGCTGTTTTTT. Translated, it gives CASSLEGWTVGELFF.

This clone has more than one count but fewer than ten. A read error may explain this, as a much larger clone is one base away. This chain uses TRBV15 with TRBJ2-5, with unresolved D. Germline assignment: CDR1 LNHNV and CDR2 YYDKDF (reference sequence). CDR3 length equals 15 residues. Trimming left V 5 bases short and J 1 base short, with 14 bases between. CDR3 sequence (DNA): TGTGCCACCAGCGGGAACGACCGGGTCCAAGAGACCCAGTACTTC. It translates to CATSGNDRVQETQYF.

This clone appeared many times. This sequence joins TRBV7-2 and TRBJ1-4, with D possibly TRBD1 on 6 matching bases. Trimming removed 5 bases from V and 5 bases from J, with 15 bases in between. The CDR3 spans 15 residues. Germline assignment: CDR1 SGHTA and CDR2 FQGNSA. Here the CDR3 reads CASSPGATKNEKLFF. The CDR3 DNA follows: TGTGCCAGCAGCCCGGGGGCCACCAAGAATGAAAAACTGTTTTTT. Looking up the rest from reference TRBV7-2 and TRBJ1-4 gives the full variable domain: GAGVSQSPSNKVTEKGKDVELRCDPISGHTALYWYRQSLGQGLEFLIYFQGNSAPDKSGLPSDRFSAERTGGSVSTLTIQRTQQEDSAVYLCASSPGATKNEKLFFGSGTQLSVL.

A few counts support this clone. The chain uses TRBV27 and TRBJ2-7; tentative D call: TRBD2 (5 bases). The CDR3 has 14 residues. Trimming took 5 bases from V and 0 from J, leaving 11 bases between them. CDR1 is MNHEY, CDR2 SMNVEV, per germline (reference sequence). CDR3 in amino acids: CASSSGSRSYEQYF. The CDR3 DNA follows: TGTGCCAGCAGTAGCGGCTCCCGCTCCTACGAGCAGTACTTC.

The chain links TRBV27 to TRBJ2-7; possibly TRBD2 for D (5 bases). The CDR3 sequence is 14 residues long. Trimming took off 5 bases at V and 0 bases at J, with 11 bases between the two ends. The germline CDR1 and CDR2 sequences are MNHEY and SMNVEV (reference sequence). CDR3 loop: CASSLTTNSYEQYF. The DNA for the CDR3 is TGTGCCAGCAGTCTGACTACTAACTCCTACGAGCAGTACTTC.

This clone was counted at least ten times. A much larger clone lies a single base off, so this may be a read error. The conserved phenylalanine or tryptophan normally closing the CDR3 is absent here, so this likely arose from a read error. The genes are TRBV24-1 and TRBJ1-5, with D possibly TRBD1 on 5 matching bases. Germline CDR1 is KGHDR and CDR2 is SFDVKD. The ends were cut back, 12 bases at V and 2 bases at J, with 10 bases in the middle. This CDR3 has 12 residues. CDR3 nucleotide sequence: TGTGCCGTCCAGGGTCGCAATCAGCCCCAGCATCTT. Protein: CAVQGRNQPQHL.

This clone has ten or more counts. The rearrangement uses TRBV4-1 and TRBJ1-1; D gene ambiguous. The V gene lost 3 bases and the J gene lost 7 bases, with 15 bases spanning the gap. CDR3 length: 14 residues. Germline CDR1 MGHRA, CDR2 YSYEKL. CDR3 sequence: CASSHASREVEAFF. The CDR3 bases are TGCGCCAGCAGCCATGCCTCCCGGGAGGTTGAAGCTTTCTTT.

This sequence joins TRBV28 and TRBJ2-7; D gene uncertain. In germline, CDR1 is MDHEN, CDR2 SYDVKM. This CDR3 spans 12 amino acids. The ends were cut back, 4 bases at V and 4 bases at J, with 8 bases in the middle. DNA for the CDR3: TGTGCCAGCAGTTACCAAACTTACGAGCAGTACTTC. Protein: CASSYQTYEQYF. The full variable domain, with the rest looked up from reference TRBV28 and TRBJ2-7, is DVKVTQSSRYLVKRTGEKVFLECVQDMDHENMFWYRQDPGLGLRLIYFSYDVKMKEKGDIPEGYSVSREKKERFSLILESASTNQTSMYLCASSYQTYEQYFGPGTRLTVT.